This is a list of T cell receptor beta chains from one sample in a study of blood T cell repertoires in COVID-19. The table came from immunoSEQ multiplex PCR; TCRdb's copy has only in-frame clones and leaves some out. The table has 150,000 to 180,000 clones, roughly 80% seen once. Sequenced sample: peripheral blood. The receptor source for this set is a woman aged 55-70 years with COVID-19, enrolled during active disease. The CDR3 runs from the conserved cysteine through the conserved F or W. D genes are given only for firm matches. Clone size, where shown, is once, few, many, or a class for clones that have expanded.

clone size,J gene,D gene,V gene,CDR3 DNA,CDR3 protein
NA,TRBJ1-1,NA,TRBV11-2,TGTGCCAGCAGCCCCCCAGGGACACCTATCACTGAAGCTTTCTTT,CASSPPGTPITEAFF
NA,TRBJ2-2,TRBD1,TRBV5-1,TGCGCCAGCAGCTTGGGGGACAGGAACACCGGGGAGCTGTTTTTT,CASSLGDRNTGELFF
once,TRBJ2-1,TRBD2,TRBV9,TGTGCCAGCAGCACTACTAGCGGGGCTAATGAGCAGTTCTTC,CASSTTSGANEQFF
once,TRBJ1-1,NA,TRBV6-5,TGTGCCAGCAGTTACACGCCGACAAGGTTGAACACTGAAGCTTTCTTT,CASSYTPTRLNTEAFF
once,TRBJ1-1,NA,TRBV3-1/TRBV3-2,TGTGCCAGCAGCCAAGTGAGGAACACTGAAGCTTTCTTT,CASSQVRNTEAFF
NA,TRBJ1-3,NA,TRBV7-2,TGTGCCAGCAGCTTAGACCAGGGAGGGAGGTTTGGAAACACCATATATTTT,CASSLDQGGRFGNTIYF
NA,TRBJ2-1,NA,TRBV4-1,TGCGCCAGCAGCCAACTAGCGAACTCCTACAATGAGCAGTTCTTC,CASSQLANSYNEQFF
NA,TRBJ1-6,NA,TRBV19,TGTGCCAGTAGCACGGGACACCCTCAATCACCCCTCCACTTT,CASSTGHPQSPLHF
NA,TRBJ1-2,TRBD1,TRBV19,TGTGCCAGTAGTAGCCCGACAGGGGTCTATGGCTACACCTTC,CASSSPTGVYGYTF
NA,TRBJ1-2,NA,TRBV5-1,TGCGCCAGCAGCTTACAGGCCTCTGGCTATGGCTACACCTTC,CASSLQASGYGYTF
NA,TRBJ2-7,NA,TRBV12-3/TRBV12-4,TGTGCCAGCAGTTTGTTTAGCGTCTACGAGCAGTACTTC,CASSLFSVYEQYF
NA,TRBJ1-1,NA,TRBV20-1,TGCAGTGTGTCGGAGGGGTCTGAAGCTTTCTTT,CSVSEGSEAFF
NA,TRBJ2-3,TRBD1,TRBV5-1,TGCGCCAGCAGCCCGAGACAGGGCCCCCGAAAGCAAGATACGCAGTATTTT,CASSPRQGPRKQDTQYF
NA,TRBJ2-1,NA,TRBV3-1/TRBV3-2,TGTGCCAGCAGCCAAGACGAGGGTGGGGAGCAGTTCTTC,CASSQDEGGEQFF
NA,TRBJ1-2,TRBD1,TRBV18,TGTGCCAGCTCATCCGGGACAGGGGTCGGCTACACCTTC,CASSSGTGVGYTF
NA,TRBJ1-1,TRBD1,TRBV25-1,TGTGCCAGCAGTGACCAAAGACAGGGCCCGTACGCTGAAGCTTTCTTT,CASSDQRQGPYAEAFF
NA,TRBJ1-2,NA,TRBV9,TGTGCCAGCAGCGTAGGGAGCAGCTATGGCTACACCTTC,CASSVGSSYGYTF
few,TRBJ1-5,TRBD1,TRBV15,TGTGCCACCACCGCTACAGGGGGCAGTCAGCCCCAGCATTTT,CATTATGGSQPQHF
NA,TRBJ2-3,NA,TRBV19,TGTGCCAGTAAGGCGGACACAGATACGCAGTATTTT,CASKADTDTQYF
NA,TRBJ2-1,TRBD2,TRBV7-9,TGTGCCAGCAGCCCCCCCGGGACTACTATCAATGAGCAGTTCTTC,CASSPPGTTINEQFF
NA,TRBJ1-5,NA,TRBV18,TGTGCCAGCTCACAGATCTCAGGGGCAGATAGCAATCAGCCCCAGCATTTT,CASSQISGADSNQPQHF
NA,TRBJ1-1,NA,TRBV19,TGTGCCAGTAGGAGGATAAGGAACACTGAAGCTTTCTTT,CASRRIRNTEAFF
once,TRBJ1-5,TRBD1,TRBV9,TGTGCCAGCAGCGCGGGACAGGGCAGCAATCAGCCCCAGCATTTT,CASSAGQGSNQPQHF
NA,TRBJ1-3,NA,TRBV6-5,TGTGCCACCCAGGTTTTAGGGGCGGACACCATATATTTT,CATQVLGADTIYF
NA,TRBJ2-1,NA,TRBV6-6,TGTGCCAGCAGTCGACCAACGGACGGGAGCTCCTACAATGAGCAGTTCTTC,CASSRPTDGSSYNEQFF
once,TRBJ2-1,TRBD1,TRBV6-5,TGTGCCAGCAGCCGCGGACAGGTGGGTTACAATGAGCAGTTCTTC,CASSRGQVGYNEQFF
NA,TRBJ1-1,NA,TRBV7-3,TGTGCCAGCAGCCCGCCTGGGGGCCGCATAACTGAAGCTTTCTTT,CASSPPGGRITEAFF
few,TRBJ2-2,NA,TRBV19,TGTGCCAGTAGGCCCTTAGCGTCAGCCGGGGAGCTGTTTTTT,CASRPLASAGELFF
NA,TRBJ2-2,TRBD1,TRBV6-5,TGTGCCAGCAGTTACCGGACAGGCTTGAACACCGGGGAGCTGTTTTTT,CASSYRTGLNTGELFF
once,TRBJ2-2,TRBD2,TRBV3-1/TRBV3-2,TGTGCCAGCAGCCATCGTACGGGGGGAAGCACCGGGGAGCTGTTTTTT,CASSHRTGGSTGELFF
NA,TRBJ1-2,NA,TRBV24-1,TGTGCCCCCACAGGAAACTATGGCTACACCTTC,CAPTGNYGYTF
NA,TRBJ1-6,TRBD1,TRBV6-1,TGTGCCAGCAGTGACGGACAGGGGATAGGTAATTCACCCCTCCACTTT,CASSDGQGIGNSPLHF
NA,TRBJ2-4,TRBD2,TRBV2,TGTGCCAGCAGTGAGGGGAGACGGGGAGGGAGAAACATTCAGTACTTC,CASSEGRRGGRNIQYF
few,TRBJ2-1,NA,TRBV6-5,TGTGCCAGCAGATCTTACAGGGATGAGCAGTTCTTC,CASRSYRDEQFF
NA,TRBJ1-1,TRBD1,TRBV11-2,TGTGCCAGCAGCTTTCAGGGGGCCACTGAAGCTTTCTTT,CASSFQGATEAFF
NA,TRBJ2-7,NA,TRBV3-1/TRBV3-2,TGTGCCAGCAGCGCACCTAACTACGAGCAGTACTTC,CASSAPNYEQYF
NA,TRBJ1-1,NA,TRBV18,TGTGCCAGCTCACCATGGGGACTCGACACTGAAGCTTTCTTT,CASSPWGLDTEAFF
NA,TRBJ2-1,NA,TRBV6-5,TGTGCCAGCAGACTCGAGGGCGGGGTTGGGAATGAGCAGTTCTTC,CASRLEGGVGNEQFF
NA,TRBJ1-1,TRBD1,TRBV25-1,TGTGCCAGCAGACCAGGGGGCGCGAACACTGAAGCTTTCTTT,CASRPGGANTEAFF
NA,TRBJ1-4,NA,TRBV19,TGTGCCAGTAGTATATTAGCTCCCGCAACTAATGAAAAACTGTTTTTT,CASSILAPATNEKLFF
NA,TRBJ1-6,NA,TRBV18,TGTGCCAGCTCACCAGGGCCCGGAACACCCCTCCACTTT,CASSPGPGTPLHF
NA,TRBJ2-4,NA,TRBV27,TGTGCCAGCAGTCCGTACCTGACAGGCCTAGCCAAAAACATTCAGTACTTC,CASSPYLTGLAKNIQYF
NA,TRBJ1-4,TRBD1,TRBV6-6,TGTGCCAGCGACCCGGGACAGGCCTTTGAGGGAGGGATTTTT,CASDPGQAFEGGIF
NA,TRBJ2-3,TRBD2,TRBV10-1,TGCGCCAGCAGTGCAGGACTAGCTTTCCTTGGGAGCACAGATACGCAGTATTTT,CASSAGLAFLGSTDTQYF
once,TRBJ1-5,NA,TRBV5-4,TGTGCCAGCAGCTTGACGGGGGGGAATAGCAATCAGCCCCAGCATTTT,CASSLTGGNSNQPQHF
NA,TRBJ2-5,TRBD2,TRBV3-1/TRBV3-2,TGTGCCAGCAGCTTTTTTCCGGGACTAGCGGACGAGGAGACCCAGTACTTC,CASSFFPGLADEETQYF
NA,TRBJ1-3,TRBD1,TRBV30,TGTGCCTGGAGTGTTCAGGGGGCGTCGGGAAACACCATATATTTT,CAWSVQGASGNTIYF
NA,TRBJ2-1,TRBD2,TRBV6-5,TGTGCCAGCAGTTACCGGCGGGGGTACAATGAGCAGTTCTTC,CASSYRRGYNEQFF
NA,TRBJ2-6,NA,TRBV5-6,TGTGCCAGCAACTCAGGGGCTGGGGCCAACGTCCTGACTTTC,CASNSGAGANVLTF
NA,TRBJ2-3,NA,TRBV7-9,TGTGCCAGCAGCTTAGACAGTTACACAGATACGCAGTATTTT,CASSLDSYTDTQYF
NA,TRBJ2-5,TRBD2,TRBV9,TGTGCCAGCAGCGTAGTTGGGACTAGTGGTGGAGAGACCCAGTACTTC,CASSVVGTSGGETQYF
NA,TRBJ1-2,TRBD1,TRBV6-5,TGTGCCAGCAGTTTACAGACAGGGGGCTCTCGTGGCTACACCTTC,CASSLQTGGSRGYTF
NA,TRBJ1-4,NA,TRBV18,TGTGCCAGCTCACGGGGGACACCAACTAATGAAAAACTGTTTTTT,CASSRGTPTNEKLFF
NA,TRBJ1-5,TRBD1,TRBV2,TGTGCCAGCAGTGGTAGGGGGCTGAGCAATCAGCCCCAGCATTTT,CASSGRGLSNQPQHF